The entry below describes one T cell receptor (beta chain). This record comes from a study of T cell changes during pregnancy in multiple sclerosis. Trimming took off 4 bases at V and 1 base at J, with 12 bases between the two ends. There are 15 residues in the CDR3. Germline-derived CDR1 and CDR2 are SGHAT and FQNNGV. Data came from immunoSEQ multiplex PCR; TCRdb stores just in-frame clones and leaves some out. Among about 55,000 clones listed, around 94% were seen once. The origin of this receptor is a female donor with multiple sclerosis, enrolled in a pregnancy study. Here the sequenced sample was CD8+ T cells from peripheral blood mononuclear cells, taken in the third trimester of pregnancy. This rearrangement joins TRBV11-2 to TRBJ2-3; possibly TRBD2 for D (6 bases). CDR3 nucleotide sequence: TGTGCCAGCAGCTCCAGACCGGGGGGCACAGATACGCAGTATTTT. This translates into CASSSRPGGTDTQYF.